A selection of T cell receptor beta chains follows, all from one sample in a study of sequential checkpoint blockade in melanoma. Libraries were prepared by immunoSEQ multiplex PCR; TCRdb keeps only in-frame clonotypes and omits some of them. The sample records 2,500 to 3,000 clones, roughly 23% being singletons. Source: tumor tissue (inferred from file names), taken from a patient given nivolumab and ipilimumab in sequence. Every receptor here comes from a human patient with melanoma. Some clones in this sample may be carry-over from other donors' samples. Each CDR3 is given with its conserved first and last residue. The D gene is left open where the match is weak. Size is stated for part of the rows, as once, few or many counts, or as a class when the clone is expanded.

TRBJ1-5 | TRBV6-8 | TRBD1 | few | TGTGCCAGCGGTGCAGGGGGAAATCAGCCCCAGCATTTT | CASGAGGNQPQHF
TRBJ2-1 | TRBV29-1 | TRBD2 | . | TGCAGCGTAGTTAGCGGGGGGCAAGATGAGCAGTTCTTC | CSVVSGGQDEQFF
TRBJ1-1 | TRBV28 | . | . | TGTGCCAGCGAACCCCCTCGGGGAGAAGCTTTCTTT | CASEPPRGEAFF
TRBJ1-2 | TRBV6-8 | . | few | TGTGCCAGCAGTTACGCCTCAGGGGTCTATGGCTACACCTTC | CASSYASGVYGYTF
TRBJ2-4 | TRBV11-3 | TRBD2 | many | TGTGCCAGCAGCTTAGGCGGACTAGCAATAGCCAAAAACATTCAGTACTTC | CASSLGGLAIAKNIQYF
TRBJ2-5 | TRBV30 | . | . | TGTGCCTGGAGTCCCCGGGACCGCACCTCCGGGACCCAGTACTTC | CAWSPRDRTSGTQYF
TRBJ2-5 | TRBV11-3 | . | few | TGTGCCAGCAGCTTGCCCGGGGGCCGAGAGACCCAGTACTTC | CASSLPGGRETQYF
TRBJ2-1 | TRBV6-8 | . | . | TGTGCCAGCAGTTACTCGGCAGTATCGGGGGCTAAAAACAATGAGCAGTTCTTC | CASSYSAVSGAKNNEQFF
TRBJ1-1 | TRBV6-8 | TRBD1 | medium-sized | TGTGCCAGCAGTGACTCTGACAGGGGGCCCCTGGGCACTGAAGCTTTCTTT | CASSDSDRGPLGTEAFF
TRBJ1-1 | TRBV6-8 | . | . | TGTGCCAGCAGGAACAGGGCCAACACTGAAGCTTTCTTT | CASRNRANTEAFF
TRBJ1-2 | TRBV11-3 | . | many | TGTGCCAGCAGCTTAACGCCCTCATGGAACTATGGCTACACCTTC | CASSLTPSWNYGYTF